This T cell receptor beta chain was recorded in a study of T cell responses to AZD1222 COVID-19 vaccine. Measured with immunoSEQ multiplex PCR; TCRdb has only the in-frame clones, and not every one. The sample holds 95,000 to 100,000 clones, approximately 86% seen once. The sample holds a few counts of this clone. The germline V gene encodes CDR1 MNHNY and CDR2 SVGAGI (reference sequence). Trimming left V 8 bases short and J 5 bases short, with 12 bases between. This CDR3 comprises 12 residues. This chain connects TRBV6-6 to TRBJ1-2; TRBD1 might be the D (5 bases). The source was peripheral blood, collected on day 0 of AZD1222 vaccination. This clonotype was sampled from an adult in good health. DNA for the CDR3: TGTGCCAGCGGAAGCCGACAGTATGGCTACACCTTC. It specifies CASGSRQYGYTF.